This TCR beta chain is from a study of vaccination and CD4 T cells after COVID-19. Indicated time point: late sampling 161 to 241 days after vaccination in a few convalescent patients. Noted treatment: roughly 11-day PBMC culture with coronavirus spike peptide pools or control peptides (ViraFEST assay). The study sequenced cultured CD4+ T cell DNA using the Oncomine TCR Beta short-read assay. One entry per CDR3 protein results from TCRdb running MiXCR on the PCR reads. The sample holds roughly 15,000 distinct CDR3 sequences, roughly 48% seen once. This clonotype was counted a few times. Its cognate antigen is unknown. V gave up 1 base and J gave up 1 base, with 10 bases separating them. Germline assignment: CDR1 SGHVS and CDR2 FNYEAQ. The CDR3 consists of 15 residues.

The rearrangement links TRBV7-6 to TRBJ2-5, with D possibly being TRBD2 (6 bases). The clonotype originates from a human donor who had recovered from COVID-19. The sample was CD4+ T cells from blood, cultured in vitro, taken about 7 months after SARS-CoV-2 vaccination. The CDR3 DNA reads TGTGCCAGCAGCTTAGGTCAGCGGGCCCAAGAGACCCAGTACTTC. It codes for CASSLGQRAQETQYF.